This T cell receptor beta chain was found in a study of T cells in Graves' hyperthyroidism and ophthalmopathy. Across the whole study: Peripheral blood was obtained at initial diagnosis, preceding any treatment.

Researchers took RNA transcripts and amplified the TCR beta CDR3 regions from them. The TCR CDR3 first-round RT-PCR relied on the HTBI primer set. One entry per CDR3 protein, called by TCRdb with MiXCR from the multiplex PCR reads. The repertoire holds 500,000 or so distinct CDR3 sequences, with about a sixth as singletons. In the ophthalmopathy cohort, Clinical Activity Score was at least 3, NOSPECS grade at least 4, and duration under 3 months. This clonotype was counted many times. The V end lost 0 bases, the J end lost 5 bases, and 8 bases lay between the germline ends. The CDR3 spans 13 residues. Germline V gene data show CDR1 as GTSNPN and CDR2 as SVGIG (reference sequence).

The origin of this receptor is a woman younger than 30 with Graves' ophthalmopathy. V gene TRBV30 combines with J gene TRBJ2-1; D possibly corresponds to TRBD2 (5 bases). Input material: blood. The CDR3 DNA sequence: TGTGCCTGGAGTGTACAGCGGAACAATGAGCAGTTCTTC. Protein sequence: CAWSVQRNNEQFF. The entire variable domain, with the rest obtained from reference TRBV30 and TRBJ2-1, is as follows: SQTIHQWPATLVQPVGSPLSLECTVEGTSNPNLYWYRQAAGRGLQLLFYSVGIGQISSEVPQNLSASRPQDRQFILSSKKLLLSDSGFYLCAWSVQRNNEQFFGPGTRLTVL.